The clone carrying this T cell receptor beta chain was recorded at least ten times. The antigen remains unidentified. TCRdb reanalysed the reads using MiXCR and keeps one entry per CDR3 protein. The table lists roughly 600,000 distinct CDR3 sequences, 24% of them singletons. The data originate from a study of T cell repertoires in cytomegalovirus infection. The wider study: CMV infection and matching HLA type were both indicated by public TCR beta signatures.

The study's findings and limits: Cumulative public TCR beta family frequency identified carriers of CMV plus the relevant HLA. CMV-specific HLA-C-restricted TCR beta clonotypes dominated the ex vivo response.

Sequencing was carried out using CD8+ T cells from PBMCs. This receptor was taken from a human donor in good health (CMV status not recorded). Some clones in this sample may be carry-over from other donors' samples.

The CDR3 region is CASSYGLSGAGAFF. CDR3 nucleotides: TGTGCCAGCAGTTACGGGTTATCAGGTGCCGGAGCTTTCTTT. The chain carries TRBV6-5 and TRBJ1-1; no reliable D call. Trimming took 2 bases from V and 10 from J, leaving 17 bases between them. The CDR3 spans 14 residues. Germline assignment: CDR1 MNHEY and CDR2 SVGAGI.